These T cell receptor beta chains were read from a single sample in a study of CD8+CD57+ T cells in acquired aplastic anemia. MiXCR was run by TCRdb on the reads, yielding one entry per CDR3 protein. Of hundreds of thousands of distinct CDR3 sequences listed, approximately 55% are singletons. The sample consisted of sorted CD4+, CD8+, or CD8+CD57+ T cells (not recorded which) from PBMCs. The receptor set was obtained from a human donor with severe aplastic anemia or a healthy control (not recorded which). The CDR3 runs from the conserved cysteine through the conserved F or W. The D gene is left open where the match is weak. Clone size appears in some rows only: once, few, many, or a class for an expanded clone.

J,size,D,V,CDR3,DNA
TRBJ1-1,NA,TRBD1,TRBV9,CASSLGDSWAFF,TGTGCCAGCAGCTTGGGGGACAGTTGGGCTTTCTTT
TRBJ2-1,NA,TRBD2,TRBV7-9,CASSSTSGGAFEQFF,TGTGCCAGCAGCTCGACTAGCGGGGGGGCCTTTGAGCAGTTCTTC
TRBJ2-3,NA,TRBD2,TRBV7-9,CASRRGLAGTDTQYF,TGTGCCAGCAGGCGAGGACTAGCGGGCACAGATACGCAGTATTTT
TRBJ2-1,many,NA,TRBV5-1,CASSLDNEQFF,TGCGCCAGCAGCTTGGACAATGAGCAGTTCTTC
TRBJ2-7,many,NA,TRBV5-1,CASTVGASSYEQYF,TGCGCCAGCACCGTAGGAGCGAGCTCCTACGAGCAGTACTTC
TRBJ2-5,many,TRBD2,TRBV20-1,CSATALGTSGGTQYF,TGCAGTGCTACTGCCCTAGGGACTAGCGGAGGGACCCAGTACTTC
TRBJ1-6,NA,TRBD1,TRBV2,CASSDQGGSSPLHF,TGTGCCAGCAGTGACCAGGGGGGAAGTTCACCCCTCCACTTT
TRBJ2-3,many,TRBD2,TRBV10-2,CASRQPGLAGGTTDTQYF,TGCGCCAGCAGGCAACCGGGACTAGCGGGGGGAACCACAGATACGCAGTATTTT
TRBJ2-7,many,NA,TRBV6-6,CASGDRTARAYEQYF,TGTGCCAGCGGCGATCGGACAGCCAGGGCCTACGAGCAGTACTTC
TRBJ2-1,few,NA,TRBV10-3,CAISENSRVNEQFF,TGTGCCATCAGTGAGAATTCCAGGGTCAATGAGCAGTTCTTC
TRBJ2-7,few,NA,TRBV29-1,CSVGTASSYEQYF,TGCAGCGTTGGGACCGCCAGCTCCTACGAGCAGTACTTC
TRBJ2-5,NA,TRBD2,TRBV7-6,CASSFSPKTSGGNQETQYF,TGTGCCAGCAGCTTCTCGCCGAAGACTAGCGGGGGGAACCAAGAGACCCAGTACTTC
TRBJ2-7,NA,NA,TRBV7-9,CASSLYGYEQYF,TGTGCCAGCAGCTTATACGGCTACGAGCAGTACTTC
TRBJ1-2,few,NA,TRBV24-1,CATSDERINYGYTF,TGTGCCACCAGTGATGAGCGGATTAACTATGGCTACACCTTC
TRBJ1-1,NA,NA,TRBV20-1,CRGGVNTEAFF,TGCAGGGGGGGTGTGAACACTGAAGCTTTCTTT
TRBJ2-7,NA,TRBD1,TRBV12-5,CASSHDRGLDEQYF,TGTGCCAGCAGCCACGACAGGGGGCTAGACGAGCAGTACTTC
TRBJ1-1,NA,NA,TRBV7-9,CASSPPTGSNTEAFF,TGTGCCAGCAGCCCACCCACAGGGTCGAACACTGAAGCTTTCTTT
TRBJ2-1,NA,TRBD2,TRBV10-1,CASSGNSGSLVNEQFF,TGCGCCAGCAGTGGAAATAGCGGGAGCTTAGTCAATGAGCAGTTCTTC
TRBJ1-1,NA,NA,TRBV10-3,CAIMGHLNTEAFF,TGTGCCATCATGGGACACCTGAACACTGAAGCTTTCTTT
TRBJ1-4,NA,NA,TRBV7-8,CASSLVALRGGTNEKLFF,TGTGCCAGCAGCTTAGTCGCGTTGAGGGGAGGAACTAATGAAAAACTGTTTTTT
TRBJ1-1,NA,TRBD1,TRBV7-9,CASSPSSPGQVNTEAFF,TGTGCCAGCAGCCCCTCCTCTCCGGGACAGGTGAACACTGAAGCTTTCTTT
TRBJ2-7,NA,TRBD2,TRBV10-3,CATGTSGGLSYEQYF,TGTGCCACCGGGACTAGCGGGGGCCTCTCCTACGAGCAGTACTTC
TRBJ1-5,NA,NA,TRBV24-1,CATSDPGGGGNQPQHF,TGTGCCACCAGTGACCCTGGAGGGGGGGGCAATCAGCCCCAGCATTTT
TRBJ1-1,few,NA,TRBV7-8,CASSSTEAFF,TGTGCCAGCAGCTCTACTGAAGCTTTCTTT
TRBJ2-5,NA,NA,TRBV5-1,CASSLVESGSQETQYF,TGCGCCAGCAGCTTGGTTGAGTCGGGGTCCCAAGAGACCCAGTACTTC
TRBJ2-7,many,NA,TRBV7-6,CASSLGGPRSYEQYF,TGTGCCAGCAGCTTGGGGGGGCCGCGCTCCTACGAGCAGTACTTC
TRBJ2-3,many,TRBD2,TRBV9,CASSVRPPSSGGAYDTQYF,TGTGCCAGCAGCGTACGCCCCCCATCTAGCGGGGGGGCGTATGATACGCAGTATTTT
TRBJ1-6,NA,TRBD1,TRBV6-1,CASSEGSGGGGPLHF,TGTGCCAGCAGTGAAGGTTCGGGAGGGGGCGGACCCCTCCACTTT
TRBJ2-7,few,TRBD2,TRBV20-1,CSARGLAGPSSYEQYF,TGCAGTGCCCGGGGACTAGCGGGGCCGAGCTCCTACGAGCAGTACTTC
TRBJ2-1,NA,NA,TRBV10-3,CAISRPGDYNEQFF,TGTGCCATCAGTAGACCAGGCGATTACAATGAGCAGTTCTTC
TRBJ1-2,NA,NA,TRBV20-1,CSPEGNGYTF,TGCAGTCCGGAAGGTAATGGCTACACCTTC
TRBJ2-1,NA,NA,TRBV6-5,CASNRVSGDEQFF,TGTGCCAGCAACAGGGTATCAGGGGATGAGCAGTTCTTC
TRBJ1-2,NA,TRBD1,TRBV7-2,CASSQGTGVYGYTF,TGTGCCAGCAGCCAAGGGACAGGGGTCTATGGCTACACCTTC
TRBJ2-7,NA,NA,TRBV29-1,CSVEPRGRPYEQYF,TGCAGCGTTGAGCCGAGGGGCCGACCTTACGAGCAGTACTTC
TRBJ2-3,once,TRBD2,TRBV7-2,CASSLAMTSGSTDTQYF,TGTGCCAGCAGCTTAGCGATGACTAGCGGCAGCACAGATACGCAGTATTTT
TRBJ1-1,many,NA,TRBV2,CASSVDSSEAFF,TGTGCCAGCAGTGTCGACAGTTCTGAAGCTTTCTTT
TRBJ1-2,many,NA,TRBV9,CASSTPAGLNYGYTF,TGTGCCAGCAGCACCCCCGCCGGGCTTAACTATGGCTACACCTTC
TRBJ2-7,NA,NA,TRBV15,CATSSQGLGEQYF,TGTGCCACCAGCAGTCAAGGGTTGGGCGAGCAGTACTTC
TRBJ1-6,NA,NA,TRBV5-1,CASSFGLAGQVNSPLHF,TGCGCCAGCAGCTTCGGACTAGCGGGACAAGTTAATTCACCCCTCCACTTT
TRBJ1-1,NA,NA,TRBV7-8,CASSLARAAEAFF,TGTGCCAGCAGCTTAGCTAGGGCCGCTGAAGCTTTCTTT
TRBJ1-2,NA,NA,TRBV20-1,CSAGDKFYGYTF,TGCAGTGCGGGTGACAAGTTCTATGGCTACACCTTC
TRBJ2-1,many,NA,TRBV7-2,CASRLDRSSYNEQSF,TGTGCCAGCAGGTTGGACAGAAGCTCCTACAATGAGCAGTCCTTC
TRBJ2-1,many,TRBD1,TRBV5-8,CASSLGQGYHEQFF,TGTGCCAGCAGCTTGGGACAGGGTTACCATGAGCAGTTCTTC
TRBJ2-7,NA,TRBD1,TRBV7-2,CASSLSGTGGRRVSYEQYF,TGTGCCAGCAGCTTATCCGGGACAGGGGGCCGGAGGGTGTCCTACGAGCAGTACTTC
TRBJ2-5,NA,NA,TRBV20-1,CSARDRASAQETQYF,TGCAGTGCTAGAGATCGGGCTAGCGCACAAGAGACCCAGTACTTC
TRBJ2-3,NA,NA,TRBV5-1,CASGLNVGTDTQYF,TGCGCCAGCGGCTTGAACGTCGGAACAGATACGCAGTATTTT
TRBJ1-6,NA,NA,TRBV19,CASSIVREGASPLHF,TGTGCCAGTAGTATAGTCCGGGAGGGAGCTTCACCCCTCCACTTT
TRBJ1-6,many,TRBD1,TRBV5-1,CASSLERQGGNSPLHF,TGCGCCAGCAGCTTGGAGAGACAGGGGGGAAATTCACCCCTCCACTTT
TRBJ2-7,NA,TRBD2,TRBV29-1,CSVDLSSGEGPYEQYF,TGCAGCGTTGATCTCTCTAGCGGGGAAGGTCCTTACGAGCAGTACTTC
TRBJ1-6,many,NA,TRBV7-9,CAPELETYFSPLHF,TGTGCCCCAGAGTTGGAGACATACTTTTCACCCCTCCACTTT
TRBJ2-1,NA,NA,TRBV15,CATSRDLVYEQFF,TGTGCCACCAGCAGAGATCTGGTCTATGAGCAGTTCTTC